This T cell receptor beta chain was observed in a study of blood T cell repertoires in COVID-19. Study-level information: Donors in the United States, Italy and Spain gave samples during acute or convalescent COVID-19. PBMCs, B-cell-depleted T cells, or T cells were the source of the cDNA or gDNA that made up the material.

This clone was detected only a few times. Repertoires were generated with immunoSEQ multiplex PCR, while TCRdb's copy carries only in-frame clones and drops some. Found here are about 370,000 clones, approximately 89% of them singletons; the top ten hold about 1.7%. This TCR was recovered from a woman in her thirties who had recovered from COVID-19. Sample: PBMCs or T cells enriched from blood (not recorded which).

This chain's CDR3 is CASMTGYNSPLHF. The CDR3 nucleotides read TGTGCCAGCATGACAGGTTATAATTCACCCCTCCACTTT. The chain couples TRBV2 to TRBJ1-6; possibly TRBD1 for D (6 bases). V was cut by 7 bases and J by 4 bases, with 8 bases left in between. In germline, CDR1 is SNHLY, CDR2 FYNNEI. The CDR3 has 13 amino acids. The variable domain in full, completed from reference TRBV2 and TRBJ1-6, reads EPEVTQTPSHQVTQMGQEVILRCVPISNHLYFYWYRQILGQKVEFLVSFYNNEISEKSEIFDDQFSVERPDGSNFTLKIRSTKLEDSAMYFCASMTGYNSPLHFGNGTRLTVT.